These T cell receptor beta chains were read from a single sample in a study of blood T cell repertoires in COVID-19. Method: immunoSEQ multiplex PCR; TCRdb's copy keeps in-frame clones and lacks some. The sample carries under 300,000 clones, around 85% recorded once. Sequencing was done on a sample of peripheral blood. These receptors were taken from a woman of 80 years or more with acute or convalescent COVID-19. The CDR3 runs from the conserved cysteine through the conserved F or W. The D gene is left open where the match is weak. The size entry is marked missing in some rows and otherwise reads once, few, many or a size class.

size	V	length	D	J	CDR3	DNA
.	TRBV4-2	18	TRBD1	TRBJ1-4	CASSQDRRGGTGNEKLFF	TGTGCCAGCAGCCAAGATAGAAGGGGGGGGACAGGTAATGAAAAACTGTTTTTT
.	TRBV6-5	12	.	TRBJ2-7	CASSPHSYEQYF	TGTGCCAGCAGTCCTCACAGTTACGAGCAGTACTTC
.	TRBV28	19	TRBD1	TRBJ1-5	CASSLMAGQGTYSNQPQHF	TGTGCCAGCAGTTTAATGGCTGGACAGGGCACATATAGCAATCAGCCCCAGCATTTT
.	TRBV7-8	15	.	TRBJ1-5	CASSLVRQAKGPQHF	TGTGCCAGCAGCTTAGTTAGACAGGCCAAGGGGCCCCAGCATTTT
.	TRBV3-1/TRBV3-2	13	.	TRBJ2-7	CASSQESPREQYF	TGTGCCAGCAGCCAAGAGTCCCCTCGGGAGCAGTACTTC
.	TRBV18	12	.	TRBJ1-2	CASSLDRPGYTF	TGTGCCAGCTCACTCGACAGACCTGGCTACACCTTC
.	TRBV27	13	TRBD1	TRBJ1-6	CASSLPGGSPLHF	TGTGCCAGCAGTTTGCCAGGGGGTTCACCCCTCCACTTT
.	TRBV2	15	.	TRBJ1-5	CASRGQRGGNQPQHF	TGTGCCAGCAGGGGCCAACGAGGCGGGAATCAGCCCCAGCATTTT
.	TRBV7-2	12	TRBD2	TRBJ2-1	CASSLRAGGWFF	TGTGCCAGCAGCTTACGTGCGGGGGGGTGGTTCTTC
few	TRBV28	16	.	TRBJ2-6	CASSWRTQTGANVLTF	TGTGCCAGCAGTTGGAGGACCCAGACTGGGGCCAACGTCCTGACTTTC
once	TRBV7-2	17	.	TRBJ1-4	CASSLAPNLNGGEKLFF	TGTGCCAGCAGCTTAGCACCTAATCTAAACGGCGGTGAAAAACTGTTTTTT
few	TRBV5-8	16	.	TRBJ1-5	CASSLARQGWDQPQHF	TGTGCCAGCAGCTTGGCCCGGCAGGGTTGGGATCAGCCCCAGCATTTT
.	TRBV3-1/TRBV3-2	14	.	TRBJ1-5	CASSQGPVNQPQHF	TGTGCCAGCAGCCAAGGTCCAGTTAATCAGCCCCAGCATTTT
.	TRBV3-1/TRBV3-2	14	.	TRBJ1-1	CASSQGGLRTEAFF	TGTGCCAGCAGCCAAGGAGGTCTGAGGACTGAAGCTTTCTTT
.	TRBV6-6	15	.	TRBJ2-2	CASTPAGSNTGELFF	TGTGCCAGCACCCCCGCAGGGTCGAACACCGGGGAGCTGTTTTTT
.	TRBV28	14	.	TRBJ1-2	CASSATGGWVGYTF	TGTGCCAGCAGTGCCACGGGGGGATGGGTTGGCTACACCTTC
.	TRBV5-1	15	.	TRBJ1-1	CASSLGRTPSTEAFF	TGCGCCAGCAGCTTGGGACGGACTCCGAGCACTGAAGCTTTCTTT
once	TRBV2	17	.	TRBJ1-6	CASSVDGYGANNSPLHF	TGTGCCAGCAGTGTGGACGGTTATGGGGCCAATAATTCACCCCTCCACTTT
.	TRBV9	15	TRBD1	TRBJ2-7	CASSVGGQGASEQYF	TGTGCCAGCAGCGTAGGAGGACAGGGGGCGAGCGAGCAGTACTTC
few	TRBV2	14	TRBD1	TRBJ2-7	CASSEVPGGAKQYF	TGTGCCAGCAGTGAAGTTCCAGGGGGCGCGAAGCAGTACTTC
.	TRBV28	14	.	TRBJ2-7	CASSSGERLYEQYF	TGTGCCAGCAGTTCCGGGGAAAGACTGTACGAGCAGTACTTC
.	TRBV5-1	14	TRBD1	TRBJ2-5	CASSPTGGRETQYF	TGCGCCAGCAGCCCGACAGGGGGCCGAGAGACCCAGTACTTC
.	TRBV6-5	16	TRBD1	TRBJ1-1	CASSLGQGVMNTEAFF	TGTGCCAGCAGTTTAGGACAGGGCGTAATGAACACTGAAGCTTTCTTT
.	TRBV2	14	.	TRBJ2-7	CASSFQVEIYEQYF	TGTGCCAGCAGTTTCCAGGTTGAGATCTACGAGCAGTACTTC
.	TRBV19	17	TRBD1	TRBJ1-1	CASSPHRGRRAQGEAFF	TGTGCCAGTAGTCCCCACAGGGGGCGTCGGGCCCAAGGGGAAGCTTTCTTT
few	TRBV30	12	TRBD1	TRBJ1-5	CAWGQDNQPQHF	TGTGCCTGGGGACAGGATAATCAGCCCCAGCATTTT
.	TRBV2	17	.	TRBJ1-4	CASSEVRQGGTNEKLFF	TGTGCCAGCAGTGAAGTGAGACAAGGAGGAACTAATGAAAAACTGTTTTTT
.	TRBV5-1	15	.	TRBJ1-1	CASSYSGGLNTEAFF	TGCGCCAGCAGCTACTCGGGGGGACTGAACACTGAAGCTTTCTTT
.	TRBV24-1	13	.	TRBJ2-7	CATSLGGDRVQYF	TGTGCCACCAGCCTAGGGGGGGATAGAGTGCAGTACTTC
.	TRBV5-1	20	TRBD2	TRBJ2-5	CASSLEPPGTSGGGRETQYF	TGCGCCAGCAGCTTGGAGCCCCCAGGGACTAGCGGGGGTGGTCGGGAGACCCAGTACTTC
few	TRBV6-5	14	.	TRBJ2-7	CASSYSSQTYEQYF	TGTGCCAGCAGTTACTCGTCCCAAACCTACGAGCAGTACTTC
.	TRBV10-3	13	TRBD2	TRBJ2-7	CAIHNPTSREQYF	TGTGCCATCCATAATCCGACTAGCCGCGAGCAGTACTTC
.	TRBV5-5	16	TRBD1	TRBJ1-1	CAGSRDRGLLNTEAFF	TGTGCCGGATCCCGGGACAGGGGGCTGTTGAACACTGAAGCTTTCTTT
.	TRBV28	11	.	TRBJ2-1	CASRTGNEQFF	TGTGCCAGTAGAACAGGAAATGAGCAGTTCTTC
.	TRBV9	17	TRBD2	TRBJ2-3	CASSETSGGARTDTQYF	TGTGCCAGCAGCGAGACTAGCGGGGGGGCGCGCACAGATACGCAGTATTTT
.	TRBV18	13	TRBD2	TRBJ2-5	CASSPGLAETQYF	TGTGCCAGCTCACCAGGACTAGCTGAGACCCAGTACTTC
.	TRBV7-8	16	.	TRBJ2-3	CASSIERVLNTDTQYF	TGTGCCAGCAGCATAGAGCGGGTACTAAACACAGATACGCAGTATTTT
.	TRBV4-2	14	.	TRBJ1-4	CASRRGEGVEKLFF	TGTGCCAGCAGACGGGGGGAGGGTGTCGAAAAACTGTTTTTT
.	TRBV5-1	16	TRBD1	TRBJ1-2	CASSLARGQGAFGYTF	TGCGCCAGCAGCTTGGCCCGGGGACAGGGGGCGTTTGGCTACACCTTC